The 14 T cell receptor beta chains given below trace back to one sample, sequenced in a study of CXCR3-negative and CXCR3-positive naive CD8 T cells (dated by TCRdb to between 2017 and 2020). The instrument given in TCRdb is NextSeq 550. The Human TCR Profiling Kit (MiLaboratory) was used to prepare UMI-labeled 5' RACE TRB cDNA libraries. After reprocessing by TCRdb, each CDR3 protein sequence is one entry, and no DNA is given. In this sample's table one finds tens of thousands of distinct CDR3 sequences. The ten largest account for approximately 1% of the sample. Sequenced sample: naive CXCR3- CD8+ T cells from blood. Interpreted using the paper, the cell subset or site label stands for: CD45RO-CCR7+CD27+CD95- naive CD8+ T cells lacking CXCR3 (TNR3-). These receptors all come from a human donor in good health. Some clones in this sample may be carry-over from other donors' samples.

V is TRBV11-2 and J is TRBJ2-7; TCRdb lists TRBD1, though no DNA is available to test this call. This CDR3 region has 13 residues. Germline lookup yields CDR1 SGHAT and CDR2 FQNNGV. The CDR3 sequence: CASSWGTGNEQYF.

This rearrangement joins TRBV6-2 or TRBV6-3 to TRBJ2-1; TCRdb picks TRBD1, but there is no DNA to check that call. Germline V gene data show CDR1 as MNHEY and CDR2 as SVGEGT. The CDR3 loop spans 13 amino acids. The CDR3 loop reads CASNDRLWDEQFF.

The J gene is TRBJ2-7, the V gene TRBV11-2; the D call of TRBD2 rests on TCRdb alone, since no DNA is present to check it. Per germline, CDR1 SGHAT and CDR2 FQNNGV. The CDR3 is 16 amino acids. The CDR3: CASSFGTSEAWWEQYF.

The V gene is TRBV5-5, the J gene TRBJ2-7; TCRdb outputs TRBD2, but without DNA this stays unchecked. CDR3 length equals 16 residues. In germline, CDR1 is SGHKS, CDR2 YYEKEE (reference sequence). CDR3 sequence reads: CASSLGTSLEVYEQYF.

This chain uses TRBV9 with TRBJ2-7. The CDR3 totals 15 residues. Germline CDR1 is SGDLS and CDR2 is YYNGEE. The CDR3: CASTEGPADSYGQYF. The entire variable domain, with the rest obtained from reference TRBV9 and TRBJ2-7, is as follows: DSGVTQTPKHLITATGQRVTLRCSPRSGDLSVYWYQQSLDQGLQFLIQYYNGEERAKGNILERFSAQQFPDLHSELNLSSLELGDSALYFCASTEGPADSYGQYFGPGTRLTVT.

CDR3 sequence reads: CASSLATDYGYTF. The V call is TRBV7-9, the J call TRBJ1-2. The CDR3 is made up of 13 amino acids. Germline lookup yields CDR1 SEHNR and CDR2 FQNEAQ (reference sequence).

This sequence joins TRBV19 and TRBJ2-7; the TCRdb call, TRBD1, lacks DNA for checking. The CDR3 runs 13 residues. CDR1 LNHDA and CDR2 SQIVND come from the germline V gene (reference sequence). The CDR3 region is CASSGGRGYEQYF.

CDR3: CASSLARGDTEAFF. The J gene is TRBJ1-1, the V gene TRBV5-6. The CDR3 totals 14 residues. Germline values: CDR1 SGHDT, CDR2 YYEEEE.

The chain joins TRBV6-5 to TRBJ2-5; the D call of TRBD2 rests on TCRdb alone, since no DNA is present to check it. This CDR3 is 15 amino acids long. In germline, CDR1 is MNHEY, CDR2 SVGAGI. This CDR3 is CASSHQSGGQETQYF.

The genes are TRBV2 and TRBJ2-2. The CDR3 contains 13 residues. Germline loops: CDR1 SNHLY, CDR2 FYNNEI. The CDR3 sequence: CASSETGGGELFF.

The rearrangement links TRBV5-4 to TRBJ2-3; TCRdb calls TRBD1, which cannot be checked without DNA. This CDR3 is built from 15 residues. Germline lookup yields CDR1 SGHNT and CDR2 YYREEE (reference sequence). CDR3 sequence reads: CASSLEGPSTDTQYF.

This chain links TRBV5-1 with TRBJ2-3; TCRdb indicates TRBD1, and absent DNA this call remains unverified. Germline V gene data show CDR1 as SGHRS and CDR2 as YFSETQ. CDR3 length: 12 residues. CDR3 protein: CASSLQEDTQYF.

CDR3 region: CASSDGERPHYSPLHF. The V call is TRBV5-1, the J call TRBJ1-6; TCRdb outputs TRBD1, but without DNA this stays unchecked. The V gene's germline CDR1 is SGHRS and CDR2 YFSETQ. The CDR3 has 16 amino acids.

The chain has TRBV6-1 and TRBJ1-2; TCRdb's D call, TRBD1, is unchecked because there is no DNA. The V gene's germline CDR1 is MNHNS and CDR2 SASEGT. The CDR3 sequence is 12 residues long. CDR3 region: CASSRGYYGYTF.